These 31 T cell receptor beta chains came from one sample sequenced in a study of T cells after posttransplantation cyclophosphamide (dated by TCRdb to about 2016). Receptor amplification or capture employed the immunoSEQ multiplex PCR assay. This immuneACCESS table, as held by TCRdb, lists in-frame sequences with V and J called but not all clones. Of the missing ones, under half trace to an unresolved V gene in checked studies; the others have no known cause. This sample has some 17,000 clones in its table, and roughly 80% of those were observed once. The top ten clonotypes cover around a third of the sample. The meaning of the sample's treatment or condition label: high-dose cyclophosphamide on days +3 and +4 as single-agent GVHD prophylaxis. PTCy patients received busulfan and fludarabine conditioning, a related or unrelated marrow graft, and cyclophosphamide on days +3 and +4. The material was CD8+ T cells sorted from PBMCs, obtained approximately 2,000 days after a stem cell transplant with posttransplant cyclophosphamide. Receptor source: a female patient in her 40s who received an allogeneic stem cell transplant from a related donor, was CMV-positive, and had no GVHD. After a transplant, the graft donor may have provided part of the T cells.

CDR3 loop: CASSPDRGSQPQHF. The CDR3 DNA follows: TGTGCCAGCAGCCCGGACAGGGGCAGCCAGCCCCAGCATTTT. The genes are TRBV6-5 and TRBJ1-5, with 9 bases lining up with TRBD1. CDR3 size: 14 residues. The germline CDR1 and CDR2 sequences are MNHEY and SVGAGI. Trimming took 6 bases from V and 7 from J; bases not matched to a gene: 7.

The J gene is TRBJ2-5, the V gene TRBV11-2; no reliable D call. CDR3 size: 15 residues. Germline-derived CDR1 and CDR2 are SGHAT and FQNNGV. V was pared by 1 base and J by 2 bases, with 11 bases between. This chain's CDR3 is CASSLVGSRQETQYF. CDR3 coding DNA: TGTGCCAGCAGCTTAGTCGGCTCCAGGCAAGAGACCCAGTACTTC.

V is TRBV11-2 and J is TRBJ1-5; 10 bases are a match to TRBD1. CDR3 size: 14 residues. Germline V gives CDR1 SGHAT, CDR2 FQNNGV. Germline trimming cut 5 bases from V and 6 bases from J; bases unmatched to any gene: 4. Written as DNA, the CDR3 is TGTGCCAGCAGCCTGGACAGGGGGACTCAGCCCCAGCATTTT. It specifies CASSLDRGTQPQHF.

This clone has a single count. V gene TRBV6-1 combines with J gene TRBJ2-7; possibly TRBD1 for D (7 bases). CDR3 length: 13 residues. V lost 4 bases and J 6 bases, leaving 13 bases between the germline ends. Germline assignment: CDR1 MNHNS and CDR2 SASEGT. The CDR3 reads CASSVYRGGEQYF. CDR3 in DNA: TGTGCCAGCAGTGTTTACAGGGGAGGCGAGCAGTACTTC.

The gene calls are TRBV5-6 and TRBJ2-5, with 14 bases aligning to TRBD2. In germline, CDR1 is SGHDT, CDR2 YYEEEE. The CDR3 is made up of 16 amino acids. The V gene end was trimmed by 4 bases and the J gene end by 4 bases; junction bases not matched to a gene: 6. DNA of the CDR3: TGTGCCAGCAGCCTCGAGACTAGCGGGGGGGCAGAGACCCAGTACTTC. Its translation is CASSLETSGGAETQYF.

The gene calls are TRBV7-3 and TRBJ2-1, with 11 positions matching TRBD2. Germline-derived CDR1 and CDR2 are SGHTA and FQGTGA. Unmatched junction bases numbered 6, after V lost 5 bases and J lost 6 bases. This CDR3 is built from 15 residues. The CDR3, as DNA: TGTGCCAGCAGCGCAGGACTAGCGGGCGGCAATGAGCAGTTCTTC. Its protein product is CASSAGLAGGNEQFF.

Written as DNA, the CDR3 is TGTGCCAGTAGCAGGACAGGGGGCTCCTACGAGCAGTACTTC. Protein product: CASSRTGGSYEQYF. The chain couples TRBV19 to TRBJ2-7, with TRBD1 matching 10 bases. Germline CDR1 is LNHDA and CDR2 is SQIVND (reference sequence). Trimming cost V 6 bases and J 0 bases; bases outside gene matches: 2. The CDR3 sequence is 14 residues long.

There are a few counts of this clone. The gene calls are TRBV5-1 and TRBJ1-2; TRBD1 is a possible D gene (6 bases). This CDR3 has 12 residues. Germline V gives CDR1 SGHRS, CDR2 YFSETQ. The V end lost 0 bases, the J end lost 10 bases, and 10 bases lay between the germline ends. CDR3 sequence reads: CASSLGQADYTF. The CDR3 DNA is TGCGCCAGCAGCTTGGGACAGGCCGACTACACCTTC.

CDR3 residues: CAISEDGTGRTEAFF. In nucleotides, the CDR3 is TGTGCCATCAGCGAGGACGGGACAGGGAGAACTGAAGCTTTCTTT. This chain joins TRBV10-3 and TRBJ1-1; TRBD1 agrees at 9 bases. Losses at the gene ends were 6 bases for V and 5 bases for J; bases not matched to a gene: 10. CDR1 and CDR2 (germline): ENHRY, SYGVKD. This CDR3 is 15 amino acids long.

The chain joins TRBV2 to TRBJ1-5, with D uncertain. There are 13 residues in the CDR3. Deletions cut 3 bases from V and 2 bases from J, with 5 bases between. Germline V gene sequence: CDR1 SNHLY, CDR2 FYNNEI. The CDR3 loop reads CASSEQGNQPQHF. DNA for the CDR3: TGTGCCAGCAGTGAGCAGGGCAATCAGCCCCAGCATTTT. Supplemented by reference TRBV2 and TRBJ1-5, the full variable domain reads EPEVTQTPSHQVTQMGQEVILRCVPISNHLYFYWYRQILGQKVEFLVSFYNNEISEKSEIFDDQFSVERPDGSNFTLKIRSTKLEDSAMYFCASSEQGNQPQHFGDGTRLSIL.

For this clone: One end of the junction varies from germline; a read error may be responsible. The chain carries TRBV18 and TRBJ2-2; D perhaps matches TRBD1 (6 bases). The germline CDR1 and CDR2 sequences are KGHSH and LQKENI. CDR3 length: 16 residues. Written as DNA, the CDR3 is TGTGCCAGCTCACCGACAGGATACGCGAACACCGGGGAGCTGGTTTTT. Residues: CASSPTGYANTGELVF.

The chain carries TRBV5-8 and TRBJ1-5, with TRBD1 matching 7 bases. CDR1 SGHTS and CDR2 YDEGEE come from the germline V gene. The V and J ends lost 5 bases and 4 bases, in that order; junction bases with no gene match: 15. The CDR3 loop spans 17 amino acids. The CDR3 bases are TGTGCCAGCAGACTGAAACCGGGACAGCTTGTGAATCAGCCCCAGCATTTT. It specifies CASRLKPGQLVNQPQHF.

The chain combines TRBV27 with TRBJ2-1; tentatively, D is TRBD2 (5 bases). V shed 4 bases and J shed 4 bases, with 8 bases lying between them. The CDR3 is 13 amino acids. Germline values: CDR1 MNHEY, CDR2 SMNVEV (reference sequence). CDR3 DNA: TGTGCCAGCAGTTCTACTAGTTACAATGAGCAGTTCTTC. This encodes CASSSTSYNEQFF.

The gene calls are TRBV2 and TRBJ1-5, with D maybe TRBD1 (5 bases). Germline CDR1 SNHLY, CDR2 FYNNEI. The CDR3 is 16 residues long. V was shortened by 6 bases and J by 3 bases, with 18 bases between the two germline ends. The CDR3 DNA follows: TGTGCCAGCAGCTCAGGACTATGGGACTTCAATCAGCCCCAGCATTTT. Its protein product is CASSSGLWDFNQPQHF.

This clone has a single count. The J gene is TRBJ1-1, the V gene TRBV10-3; D is uncertain. V lost 3 bases to trimming and J lost 0 bases, with 11 bases between them. This CDR3 contains 15 residues. Germline CDR1 reads ENHRY; CDR2 reads SYGVKD. The CDR3 loop is CAISDLQNMNTEAFF. The CDR3 bases are TGTGCCATCAGTGACTTGCAGAACATGAACACTGAAGCTTTCTTT.

This chain connects TRBV2 to TRBJ1-2; 8 nucleotides match TRBD1. V dropped 5 bases and J dropped 9; count of bases not matched to a gene: 11. The germline V gene encodes CDR1 SNHLY and CDR2 FYNNEI. The CDR3 has 14 residues. Written as DNA, the CDR3 is TGTGCCAGCAGTAAGGACAGGGACCTTTGGAGCTACACCTTC. Protein: CASSKDRDLWSYTF.

This clone was seen a single time. This chain links TRBV25-1 with TRBJ2-5; a weak D match, TRBD1 (5 bases). The CDR3 extends over 14 amino acids. Germline V lookup: CDR1 MGHDK, CDR2 SYGVNS. Trimming stripped 7 bases from V and 2 bases from J, with 14 bases between. In nucleotides, the CDR3 is TGTGCCAGCAAGGGTCCAGGGATTCAAGAGACCCAGTACTTC. It codes for CASKGPGIQETQYF.

This sequence joins TRBV11-2 and TRBJ2-7; 7 bases match TRBD1. The CDR3 spans 13 residues. The germline V gene has CDR1 SGHAT and CDR2 FQNNGV. V dropped 5 bases and J dropped 3; count of bases not matched to a gene: 4. The CDR3 region is CASSPDRDYEQYF. In nucleotides, the CDR3 is TGTGCCAGCAGCCCAGACAGGGACTACGAGCAGTACTTC.

The table lists this clone with a few counts. The J gene is TRBJ2-3, the V gene TRBV5-3; TRBD1 aligns across 9 bases. TRBV5-3 is an ORF for which the function is uncertain. V shed 4 bases, J shed 1 base, and the junction held 10 bases outside the gene matches. There are 17 residues in the CDR3. CDR3 amino acids: CARSQVGQGNGTDTQYF. DNA of the CDR3: TGTGCCAGAAGCCAAGTCGGACAGGGGAATGGCACAGATACGCAGTATTTT.

This chain joins TRBV7-6 and TRBJ2-1; 11 bases are a match to TRBD2. Trimming at V came to 5 bases and at J to 9 bases, leaving 6 bases not matched to a gene. The CDR3 totals 14 residues. Germline values: CDR1 SGHVS, CDR2 FNYEAQ. CDR3 sequence: CASSPLAGGREQFF. CDR3 bases: TGTGCCAGCAGCCCGTTAGCGGGGGGGCGTGAGCAGTTCTTC.

The chain recombines TRBV27 with TRBJ2-7; 10 nucleotides agree with TRBD2. V lost 5 bases and J lost 4; bases outside the gene matches: 11. Germline V gene data show CDR1 as MNHEY and CDR2 as SMNVEV (reference sequence). The CDR3 contains 16 residues. The DNA of the CDR3 is TGTGCCAGCAGTCCGCTCGGGAGCGGGGGGGCTTACGAGCAGTACTTC. This gives the protein CASSPLGSGGAYEQYF.

J is TRBJ2-7 and V is TRBV5-6; D is uncertain. Trimming shortened V by 1 base and J by 0 bases, and 5 bases separated the two germline ends. Per germline, CDR1 SGHDT and CDR2 YYEEEE. The CDR3 contains 13 residues. The DNA for the CDR3 is TGTGCCAGCAGCTTGAGGAGCTCCTACGAGCAGTACTTC. This sequence encodes CASSLRSSYEQYF.

The J gene is TRBJ2-5, the V gene TRBV4-1, with unresolved D. The CDR3 loop spans 15 amino acids. The germline V gene has CDR1 MGHRA and CDR2 YSYEKL. V lost 0 bases and J 5 bases, leaving 13 bases between the germline ends. The CDR3, as DNA: TGCGCCAGCAGCCAAGATCCGTACAGTCTCGAGACCCAGTACTTC. It yields the protein CASSQDPYSLETQYF.

As DNA, the CDR3 is TGTGCCAGCACCGAGAGGGGTAGCGGCGGGGATACGCAGTATTTT. Translated: CASTERGSGGDTQYF. This rearrangement joins TRBV7-2 to TRBJ2-3, with TRBD2 as a possible D gene (6 bases). This CDR3 comprises 15 residues. V dropped 7 bases and J dropped 6 bases, with 20 bases sitting between them. The germline V gene encodes CDR1 SGHTA and CDR2 FQGNSA.

The CDR3 DNA follows: TGTGCCAGCAGTGATGAGGGACAGGGCACAGATACGCAGTATTTT. Residues: CASSDEGQGTDTQYF. This chain joins TRBV6-1 and TRBJ2-3; the match to TRBD1 covers 8 bases. Germline V gene lookup returns CDR1 MNHNS and CDR2 SASEGT. J gave up 1 base and V 3 bases, and 3 bases lay outside the gene matches. CDR3 length: 15 residues.

The CDR3 DNA is TGTGCCAGCAGGGGCGGGGATGGCAAAAACATTCAGTACTTC. This encodes CASRGGDGKNIQYF. The chain joins TRBV7-9 to TRBJ2-4; tentatively, D is TRBD2 (6 bases). This CDR3 has 14 amino acids. The V and J ends lost 6 bases and 3 bases respectively, with 12 bases between them. Germline CDR1 is SEHNR and CDR2 is FQNEAQ (reference sequence).

This clone was detected only a few times. This CDR3 is also generated by other DNA sequences in the sample. The chain recombines TRBV6-5 with TRBJ1-2; D is uncertain. Germline V lookup: CDR1 MNHEY, CDR2 SVGAGI. This CDR3 spans 12 amino acids. Trimming pared 0 bases from V and 6 bases from J, leaving 5 bases between. DNA of the CDR3: TGTGCCAGCAGTTACTCCGGGGATGGCTACACCTTC. Amino acid sequence: CASSYSGDGYTF.

This chain joins TRBV28 and TRBJ1-5; 11 nucleotides align to TRBD1. CDR3 length: 14 residues. In germline, CDR1 is MDHEN, CDR2 SYDVKM. J was trimmed by 6 bases and V by 11 bases; bases with no gene match: 9. CDR3 loop: CAARDRGISQPQHF. CDR3 coding DNA: TGTGCCGCACGGGACAGGGGGATCAGTCAGCCCCAGCATTTT.

The chain recombines TRBV7-3 with TRBJ1-1; no clear D. The V gene lost 2 bases and the J gene lost 7 bases, with 5 bases spanning the gap. This CDR3 region has 11 residues. From germline, CDR1 is SGHTA and CDR2 FQGTGA. CDR3 sequence: CASSLEGEAFF. The DNA for the CDR3 is TGTGCCAGCAGCTTAGAGGGTGAAGCTTTCTTT.

The rearrangement joins TRBV4-2 to TRBJ2-5; TRBD1 matches 7 bases. The CDR3 loop spans 15 amino acids. Germline CDR1 LGHNA, CDR2 YNFKEQ. The V and J ends lost 5 bases and 1 base, in that order; junction bases with no gene match: 7. CDR3 nucleotide sequence: TGTGCCAGCAGCTCTTATCGGGACAGCCAAGAGACCCAGTACTTC. This encodes CASSSYRDSQETQYF.

The chain employs TRBV5-1 and TRBJ1-1, with a tentative D call TRBD1 (5 bases). Between the trimmed V and J ends, which lost 0 bases and 0 bases, there was a span of 12 bases. The CDR3 length is 16 residues. CDR1 and CDR2 from the germline V gene are SGHRS and YFSETQ. DNA of the CDR3: TGCGCCAGCAGCTTGGGGGCGGGGGGGATGAACACTGAAGCTTTCTTT. Protein product: CASSLGAGGMNTEAFF.